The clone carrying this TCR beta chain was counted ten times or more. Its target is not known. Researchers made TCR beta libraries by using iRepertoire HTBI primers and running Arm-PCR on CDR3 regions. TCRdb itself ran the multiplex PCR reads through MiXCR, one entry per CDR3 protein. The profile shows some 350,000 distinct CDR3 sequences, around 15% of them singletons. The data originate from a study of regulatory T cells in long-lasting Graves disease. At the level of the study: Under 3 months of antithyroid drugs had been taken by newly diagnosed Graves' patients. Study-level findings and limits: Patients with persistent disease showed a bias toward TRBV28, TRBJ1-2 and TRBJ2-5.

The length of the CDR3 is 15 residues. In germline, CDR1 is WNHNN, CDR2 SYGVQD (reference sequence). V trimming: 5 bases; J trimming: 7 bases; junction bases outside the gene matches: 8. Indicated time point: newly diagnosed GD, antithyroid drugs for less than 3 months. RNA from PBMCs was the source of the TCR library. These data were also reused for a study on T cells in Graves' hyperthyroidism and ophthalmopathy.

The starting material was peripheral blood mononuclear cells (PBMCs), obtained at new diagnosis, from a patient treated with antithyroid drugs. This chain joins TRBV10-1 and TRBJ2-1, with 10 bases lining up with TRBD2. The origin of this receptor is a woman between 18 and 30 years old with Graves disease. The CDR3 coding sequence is TGCGCCAGCAGTACCGGGACTAGCGAGGTGAATGAGCAGTTCTTC. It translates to CASSTGTSEVNEQFF.